This T cell receptor (beta chain) was observed in a study of cytomegalovirus exposure and HLA in healthy donors. Whole-study results and caveats: A few chains tied to CMV proved CMV antigen-specific in vitro. Later on, an analysis tied approximately 17,000 TCR beta sequences to HLA alleles at 0.05 false discovery rate. Available immune exposure information was restricted to CMV serostatus only.

With 1 base removed from V and 14 bases from J, the gap between germline ends came to 14 bases. Germline loops: CDR1 SEHNR, CDR2 FQNEAQ (reference sequence). The CDR3 spans 12 residues. This clone came up a few times. The antigen is undetermined. Primers for the PCR totalled 60 Vbeta and 13 Jbeta. The data were produced by immunoSEQ multiplex PCR, yet TCRdb's version contains in-frame clones alone and is incomplete. The repertoire holds over 75,000 clones, roughly a tenth seen once, with 4.5% to 6% in the top ten. Sequenced: PBMCs. The chain is built from TRBV7-9 and TRBJ1-1; the D gene is possibly TRBD1 (6 bases). This receptor was taken from a man aged 50 to 60 in good health and CMV-seropositive. In DNA, the CDR3 is TGTGCCAGCAGCTTAGGACAGGCCAAGGGGTTCTTT. Protein product: CASSLGQAKGFF.